Shown below are 2 T cell receptor beta chains from a single sample sequenced in a study of cytomegalovirus exposure and HLA in healthy donors. PCR primers comprised 60 Vbeta and 13 Jbeta primers. Clones were read by immunoSEQ multiplex PCR, and TCRdb kept only the in-frame ones, dropping some. Altogether 200,000 to 250,000 clones are present, about 80% being singletons, with the ten largest covering around 2.9%. What was sequenced was PBMCs. These receptor sequences come from an older woman in good health and CMV-seropositive.

The chain joins TRBV5-1 to TRBJ1-2; D unclear. Germline assignment: CDR1 SGHRS and CDR2 YFSETQ. V dropped 4 bases and J dropped 0 bases, with 10 bases sitting between them. The CDR3 has 14 residues. As DNA, the CDR3 is TGCGCCAGCAGCGAGGGCTTAGCTAACTATGGCTACACCTTC. Its protein is CASSEGLANYGYTF.

This chain connects TRBV7-2 to TRBJ1-4; D gene unclear. The CDR3 consists of 15 residues. Trimming pared 4 bases from V and 8 bases from J, leaving 17 bases between. Germline assignment: CDR1 SGHTA and CDR2 FQGNSA. CDR3 amino acids: CASSSIGAGEEKLFF. CDR3 sequence (DNA): TGTGCCAGCAGCTCCATCGGCGCTGGAGAGGAAAAACTGTTTTTT.